There are many counts of the clone carrying this TCR beta chain. Its specificity is unknown. The V end was cut by 3 bases, the J end by 1 base, with 15 bases between. The CDR3 runs to 15 residues. Germline lookup yields CDR1 DFQATT and CDR2 SNEGSKA (reference sequence). The sample originates from a study of metastatic and nonmetastatic thyroid tumors. About the research overall: The study looked at repertoires side by side in blood and in tumor or nodule tissue from malignant and benign thyroid patients. Overall study results and limits: In blood and tumor, TCR beta diversity was reportedly significantly higher in malignant thyroid tumors than in benign nodules.

Not a single patient had been given any form of treatment at any point before undergoing thyroid surgery. The authors' processing: CDR3 differences across clinicopathological groups were used to build a distant-metastasis classifier for papillary thyroid cancer. Using MiXCR, TCRdb re-called clones from the PCR reads. The V and J calls here are based on TCRdb, not the publication. The data contain approximately 15,000 clones, 33% of them seen just once; the ten biggest clones take up about 13%. The chain carries TRBV20-1 and TRBJ1-1; D call uncertain. The clonotype originates from a male donor with papillary thyroid cancer or a benign thyroid nodule (not recorded which). Some clones in this sample may be carry-over from other donors' samples. The sequenced sample consisted of tumor tissue. The CDR3 spells CSASSLLETNTEAFF. In nucleotides, the CDR3 is TGCAGTGCTAGTTCTCTCTTGGAGACGAACACTGAAGCTTTCTTT.